This section outlines one TCR beta chain sequence together with its context. Its matching antigen is unknown. The sample originates from a study of CD4 T cells in relation to SARS-CoV-2 and coronaviruses. About the research overall: PBMCs were cultured with antigen for roughly nine days before TCR beta sequencing. No peptide or an HIV-1 Nef peptide pool served as negative control.

The repertoire was sequenced with immunoSEQ multiplex PCR; TCRdb's copy has only in-frame clones and lacks some. The sample records 15,000 to 20,000 clones, about 84% being singletons. Before the COVID-19 pandemic, during about 2011-2018, CD4+ T cells were taken from unexposed donors. Isolation of CD4+ T cells took place after about eleven days in culture. A few million PBMCs per well were cultured with approximately 9.5 IU/ml IL-2. V was clipped by 5 bases and J by 2 bases, with 4 bases between them. The CDR3 spans 11 residues. Germline V CDR1 and CDR2: SGHVS, FQNEAQ. This chain joins TRBV7-8 and TRBJ2-7; D remains unclear. The receptor comes from a human donor in good health. Sequencing was carried out using CD4+ T cells from PBMCs, cultured in vitro. The CDR3 loop is CASSPAYEQYF. The CDR3 DNA reads as TGTGCCAGCAGCCCTGCCTACGAGCAGTACTTC.